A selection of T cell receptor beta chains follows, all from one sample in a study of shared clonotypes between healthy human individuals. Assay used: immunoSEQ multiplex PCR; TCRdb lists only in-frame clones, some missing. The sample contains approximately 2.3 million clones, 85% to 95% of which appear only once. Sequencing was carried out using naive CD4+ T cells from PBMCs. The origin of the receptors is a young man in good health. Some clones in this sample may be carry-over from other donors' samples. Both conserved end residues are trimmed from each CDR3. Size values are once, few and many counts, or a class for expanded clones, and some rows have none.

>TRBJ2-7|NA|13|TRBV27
ASSSWTGATYEQY
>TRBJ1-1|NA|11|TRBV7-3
ASSLDTYTEAF
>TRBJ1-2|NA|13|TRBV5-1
ASSFTSGTDYGYT
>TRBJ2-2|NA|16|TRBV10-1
APKRGQAPSGHTGELF
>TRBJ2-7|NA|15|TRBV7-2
ASSLALLPQGLREQY
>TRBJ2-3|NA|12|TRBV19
ASSLAASTDTQY
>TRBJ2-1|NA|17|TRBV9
ASSPVGTSGRVGANEQF
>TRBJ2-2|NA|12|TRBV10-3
AISSSQLRRELF
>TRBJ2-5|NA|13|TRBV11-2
ASSPIRQSQETQY
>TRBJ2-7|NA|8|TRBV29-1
SVLSYEQY
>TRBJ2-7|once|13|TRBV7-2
ASSTPGLTSTQQY
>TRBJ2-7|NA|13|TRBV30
AWSVGSSRSYEQY
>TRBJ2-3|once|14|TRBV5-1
ASSLASGYITDTQY
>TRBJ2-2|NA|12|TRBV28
ASRQGLVSGELF
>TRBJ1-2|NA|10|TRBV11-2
ASSSFNYGYT
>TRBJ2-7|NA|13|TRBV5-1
ASSSGPSFPYEQY
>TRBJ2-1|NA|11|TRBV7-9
ASSFRSYNEQF
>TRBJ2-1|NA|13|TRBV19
ASSVGLAAYNEQF
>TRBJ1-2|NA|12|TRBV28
ASNTLHFNYGYT
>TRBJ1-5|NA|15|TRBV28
ASRRNPGALSNQPQH
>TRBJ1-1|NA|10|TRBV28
ASRDRGLAAF
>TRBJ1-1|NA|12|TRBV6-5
ASCPLGGNTEAF
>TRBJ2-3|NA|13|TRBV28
ASSLWSGGTDTQY
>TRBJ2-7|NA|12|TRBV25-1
ASSARQGKYEQY
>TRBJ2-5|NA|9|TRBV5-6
ASSSPGTQY
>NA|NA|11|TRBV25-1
ASTTSGGYEQY
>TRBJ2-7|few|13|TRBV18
ASSYTSGSPYEQY
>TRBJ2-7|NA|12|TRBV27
ASSGTGGIGEQY
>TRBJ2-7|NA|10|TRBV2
ASSEGGYEQY
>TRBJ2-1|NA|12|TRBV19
ASSPGLAGVEQF
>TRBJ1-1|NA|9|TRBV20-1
SAKANTEAF
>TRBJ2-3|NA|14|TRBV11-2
ASSLVSGTYTDTQY
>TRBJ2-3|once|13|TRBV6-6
ASSSTSGGTDTQY
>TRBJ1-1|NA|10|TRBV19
ANSIEKGRAF
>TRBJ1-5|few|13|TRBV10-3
AIRDRVDSNQPQH
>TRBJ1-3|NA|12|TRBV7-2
ASSLIASGNTIY
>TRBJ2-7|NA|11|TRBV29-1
SVDTGFREEQY
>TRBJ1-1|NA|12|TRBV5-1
ASSLGVTNTEAF